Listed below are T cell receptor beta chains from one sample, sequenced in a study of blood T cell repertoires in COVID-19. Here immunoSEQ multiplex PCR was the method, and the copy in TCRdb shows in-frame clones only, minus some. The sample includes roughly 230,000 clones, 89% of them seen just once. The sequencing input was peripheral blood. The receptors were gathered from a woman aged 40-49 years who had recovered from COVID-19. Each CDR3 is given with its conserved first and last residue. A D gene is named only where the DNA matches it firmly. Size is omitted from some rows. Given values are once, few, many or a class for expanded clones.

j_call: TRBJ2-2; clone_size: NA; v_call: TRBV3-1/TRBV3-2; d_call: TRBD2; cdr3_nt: TGTGCCAGCCGGGAGGTTCACACCGGGGAGCTGTTTTTT; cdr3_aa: CASREVHTGELFF
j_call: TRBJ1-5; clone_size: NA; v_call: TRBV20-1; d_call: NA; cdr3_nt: TGCAGTGCTAGTCTGGCAGGTGGACAGCCCCAGCATTTT; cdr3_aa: CSASLAGGQPQHF
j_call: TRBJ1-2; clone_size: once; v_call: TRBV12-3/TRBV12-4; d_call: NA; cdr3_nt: TGTGCCAGCAGTTTGAAGGAGACCTATGGCTACACCTTC; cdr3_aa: CASSLKETYGYTF
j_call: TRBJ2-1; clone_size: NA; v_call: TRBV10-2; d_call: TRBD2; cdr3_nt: TGCGCCAGCAGTGAGTTAGGTAGCGGGGCCGACAATGAGCAGTTCTTC; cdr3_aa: CASSELGSGADNEQFF
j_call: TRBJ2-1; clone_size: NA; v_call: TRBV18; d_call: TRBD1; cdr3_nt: TGTGCCAGCTCCGTCGGGACAGGGGATTACAATGAGCAGTTCTTC; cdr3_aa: CASSVGTGDYNEQFF
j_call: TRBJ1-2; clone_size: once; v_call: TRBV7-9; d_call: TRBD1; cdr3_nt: TGTGCCAGCAGCGTCTCTTCCCCAGGGACAGATACCTATGGCTACACCTTC; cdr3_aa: CASSVSSPGTDTYGYTF
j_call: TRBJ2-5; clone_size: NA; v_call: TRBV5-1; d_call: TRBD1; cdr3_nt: TGCGCCAGCAGCTTAGGGACAGATCAAGAGACCCAGTACTTC; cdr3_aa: CASSLGTDQETQYF
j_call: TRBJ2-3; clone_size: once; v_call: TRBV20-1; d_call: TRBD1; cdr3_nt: TGCAGTGCTAGTGGGACAGTCCGAGGGAATACGCAGTATTTT; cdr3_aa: CSASGTVRGNTQYF
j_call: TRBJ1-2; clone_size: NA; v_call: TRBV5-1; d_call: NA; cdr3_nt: TGCGCCAGCAGCCAGGCAGACAGTGGCTACACCTTC; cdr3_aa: CASSQADSGYTF
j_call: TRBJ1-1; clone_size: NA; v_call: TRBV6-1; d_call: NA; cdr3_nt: TGTGCCAGCAGTGAATCCCCCGGGGGCACTGAAGCTTTCTTT; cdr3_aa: CASSESPGGTEAFF
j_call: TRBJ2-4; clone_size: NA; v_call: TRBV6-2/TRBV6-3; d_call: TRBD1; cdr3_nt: TGTGCCAGCAGCGAGGACAGGGGAAGGGACATTCAGTACTTC; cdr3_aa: CASSEDRGRDIQYF
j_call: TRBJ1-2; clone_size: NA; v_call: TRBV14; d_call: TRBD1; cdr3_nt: TGTGCCAGCAGGTCCCGACAGGGCGCTTTGGATGGCTACACCTTC; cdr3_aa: CASRSRQGALDGYTF
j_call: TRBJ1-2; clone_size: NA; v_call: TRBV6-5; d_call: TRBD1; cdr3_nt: TGTGCCAGCAGTTCCTATCGGACAGGGGCTAACTATGGCTACACCTTC; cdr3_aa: CASSSYRTGANYGYTF
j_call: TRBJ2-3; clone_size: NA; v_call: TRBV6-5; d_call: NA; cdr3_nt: TGTGCCAGCAGGGGGGGACCCGCGAAGGCAGATACGCAGTATTTT; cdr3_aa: CASRGGPAKADTQYF
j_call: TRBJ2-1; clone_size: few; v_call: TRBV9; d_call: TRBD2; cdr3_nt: TGTGCCAGCAGCGCCCAGACTAGCGGAAACTACAATGAGCAGTTCTTC; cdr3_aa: CASSAQTSGNYNEQFF
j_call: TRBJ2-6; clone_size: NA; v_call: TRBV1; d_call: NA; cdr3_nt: TGCACCAGCAGCCAAGTTTCCTGCTCTGGGGCCAACGTCCTGACTTTC; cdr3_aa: CTSSQVSCSGANVLTF